The entry below describes one TCR beta chain. RNA transcripts gave rise to amplified TCR beta CDR3 regions. When the TCR CDR3 underwent first-round RT-PCR, the HTBI primer set was used. TCRdb re-called the multiplex PCR reads with MiXCR, one entry per CDR3 protein. The data show about 180,000 distinct CDR3 sequences, 17% seen once. This sample is part of a study of T cells in Graves' hyperthyroidism and ophthalmopathy. Trimming stripped 0 bases from V and 2 bases from J, with 10 bases between. CDR1 is SGDLS and CDR2 is YYNGEE in the germline V gene. This CDR3 has 15 residues. The sample taken for sequencing was blood. This chain links TRBV9 with TRBJ2-3, with a possible D match to TRBD2 (5 bases). This clonotype was obtained from a woman aged 50 to 60 with Graves' hyperthyroidism. CDR3 DNA sequence: TGTGCCAGCAGCGTAGATCGCGGGCCCACAGATACGCAGTATTTT. Translation gives CASSVDRGPTDTQYF.